These 23 T cell receptor beta chains were all obtained from the same sample, sequenced in a study of blood T cell repertoires in COVID-19. Assay: immunoSEQ multiplex PCR; the TCRdb copy retains only in-frame clones and omits some. The table lists under 170,000 clones, about 86% of them singletons. Material for sequencing was peripheral blood. The receptors come from a man between 65 and 80 years old with acute or convalescent COVID-19.

V is TRBV19 and J is TRBJ2-1, with 8 bases identical to TRBD2. Germline V CDR1 and CDR2: LNHDA, SQIVND (reference sequence). This CDR3 comprises 13 residues. J gave up 6 bases and V 7 bases, and 5 bases lay outside the gene matches. The CDR3: CASKQRETNEQFF. CDR3 DNA: TGTGCCAGTAAACAGCGGGAGACCAATGAGCAGTTCTTC.

V is TRBV6-5 and J is TRBJ2-3; D remains ambiguous. The length of the CDR3 is 13 residues. V lost 2 bases and J 4 bases, leaving 7 bases between the germline ends. CDR1 and CDR2 (germline): MNHEY, SVGAGI. The CDR3 bases are TGTGCCAGCAGTTACCCAGGCCCAGATACGCAGTATTTT. Protein sequence: CASSYPGPDTQYF.

The chain uses TRBV19 and TRBJ2-6; D is possibly TRBD1 (5 bases). There are 15 residues in the CDR3. Trimming removed 6 bases from V and 0 bases from J, with 9 bases in between. CDR1 is LNHDA, CDR2 SQIVND, per germline (reference sequence). The chain's CDR3 is CASSRQHSGANVLTF. CDR3 sequence (DNA): TGTGCCAGTAGCCGACAGCACTCTGGGGCCAACGTCCTGACTTTC.

This clone was seen just once. This rearrangement joins TRBV5-4 to TRBJ2-7, with D maybe TRBD2 (5 bases). Trimming removed 2 bases at V and 6 bases at J, with 9 bases between. Germline V gene sequence: CDR1 SGHNT, CDR2 YYREEE (reference sequence). There are 12 residues in the CDR3. This chain's CDR3 is CASSFPSGEQYF. CDR3 sequence (DNA): TGTGCCAGCAGCTTTCCCAGCGGCGAGCAGTACTTC.

The V gene is TRBV7-9, the J gene TRBJ2-7; 7 nucleotides agree with TRBD1. Per germline, CDR1 SEHNR and CDR2 FQNEAQ (reference sequence). J was trimmed by 5 bases and V by 5 bases; bases with no gene match: 6. CDR3 length: 13 amino acids. The CDR3 region has the DNA TGTGCCAGCAGCCGCACCCAGGGGGACGAGCAGTACTTC. Its translation: CASSRTQGDEQYF.

V is TRBV7-2 and J is TRBJ2-7; TRBD2 agrees at 9 bases. V was pared by 5 bases and J by 1 base, with 3 bases of the junction left unmatched. The CDR3 totals 14 residues. Germline CDR1 reads SGHTA; CDR2 reads FQGNSA. The CDR3 coding sequence is TGTGCCAGCAGCCCTAGCGGGAAATCCTACGAGCAGTACTTC. As protein: CASSPSGKSYEQYF.

The chain has TRBV5-1 and TRBJ1-2, with TRBD1 as a possible D gene (6 bases). V was trimmed by 5 bases and J by 10 bases, leaving 18 bases between them. The CDR3 covers 13 residues. Looked up from germline, CDR1 is SGHRS and CDR2 is YFSETQ. The CDR3 here is CASSTPGAESYTF. The CDR3 DNA sequence: TGCGCCAGCAGTACCCCAGGGGCAGAGTCCTACACCTTC.

This chain uses TRBV5-6 with TRBJ2-2, with D unresolved. V was shortened by 4 bases and J by 1 base, with 8 bases between the two germline ends. Germline assignment: CDR1 SGHDT and CDR2 YYEEEE. This CDR3 is built from 14 residues. The CDR3 protein is CASSLPLNTGELFF. The CDR3 DNA reads as TGTGCCAGCAGCCTACCACTGAACACCGGGGAGCTGTTTTTT.

The chain combines TRBV5-1 with TRBJ1-4; 8 positions agree with TRBD1. The CDR3 extends over 15 amino acids. With 4 bases clipped from V and 6 bases from J, the junction kept 8 bases outside the gene matches. Germline V gene sequence: CDR1 SGHRS, CDR2 YFSETQ. This CDR3 reads CASSKQTGVDEKLFF. CDR3 coding DNA: TGCGCCAGCAGCAAACAGACAGGGGTCGATGAAAAACTGTTTTTT.

This sequence joins TRBV19 and TRBJ2-2; a weak D match, TRBD2 (6 bases). This CDR3 contains 16 residues. Germline CDR1 and CDR2: LNHDA and SQIVND (reference sequence). The V end was cut by 5 bases, the J end by 5 bases, with 18 bases between. For the CDR3, the DNA is TGTGCCAGTAGTCCCCCCGGGGGAGGCGAGACCGGGGAGCTGTTTTTT. It codes for CASSPPGGGETGELFF.

The chain uses TRBV5-1 and TRBJ2-7, with D perhaps TRBD2 (6 bases). CDR1 and CDR2 (germline): SGHRS, YFSETQ. V was clipped by 3 bases and J by 4 bases, with 14 bases between them. This CDR3 contains 14 residues. The chain's CDR3 is CASSSGGSPYEQYF. The DNA for the CDR3 is TGCGCCAGCAGCTCCGGGGGTTCTCCTTACGAGCAGTACTTC.

The chain links TRBV5-1 to TRBJ2-6; 7 bases fit TRBD1. V shed 4 bases and J 2 bases; nucleotides not matched to a gene: 6. Germline-derived CDR1 and CDR2 are SGHRS and YFSETQ. The length of the CDR3 is 16 residues. In DNA form, the CDR3 reads TGCGCCAGCAGCCACGACCAGGGGGCTGGGGCCAACGTCCTGACTTTC. It is translated as CASSHDQGAGANVLTF. The entire variable domain, with the rest obtained from reference TRBV5-1 and TRBJ2-6, is as follows: KAGVTQTPRYLIKTRGQQVTLSCSPISGHRSVSWYQQTPGQGLQFLFEYFSETQRNKGNFPGRFSGRQFSNSRSEMNVSTLELGDSALYLCASSHDQGAGANVLTFGAGSRLTVL.

Concerning this clone itself: One end of the junction varies from germline; a read error may be responsible. V usage is TRBV29-1 and J usage is TRBJ1-1; maybe TRBD1 (6 bases). The CDR3 sequence is 10 residues long. The germline gives CDR1 SQVTM, CDR2 ANQGSEA. The CDR3 DNA sequence: TGCAGCTTTGAACAGGGTCGGGCTTTCTTT. It is translated as CSFEQGRAFF.

The chain recombines TRBV4-3 with TRBJ2-7; TRBD1 matches at 8 bases. CDR1 and CDR2 (germline): LGHNA, YSLEER. V was pared by 3 bases and J by 0 bases, with 4 bases of the junction left unmatched. The CDR3 runs 15 residues. CDR3 in DNA: TGCGCCAGCAGCCAGGGGGACAGGATCTCCTACGAGCAGTACTTC. It specifies CASSQGDRISYEQYF.

This chain connects TRBV2 to TRBJ2-7; 10 nucleotides line up with TRBD1. Germline assignment: CDR1 SNHLY and CDR2 FYNNEI. The V segment lost 4 bases and the J segment 4 bases; nucleotides outside the gene matches: 4. This CDR3 contains 14 residues. CDR3 amino acids: CASSVGQGVYEQYF. The DNA for the CDR3 is TGTGCCAGCAGTGTCGGACAGGGGGTGTACGAGCAGTACTTC.

The chain uses TRBV19 and TRBJ2-7; D is ambiguous. Per germline, CDR1 LNHDA and CDR2 SQIVND (reference sequence). The CDR3 spans 14 residues. V lost 4 bases, J lost 1 base, and 11 bases lay in between. In DNA form, the CDR3 reads TGTGCCAGTAGTACCTCGTCGTCTTCCTACGAGCAGTACTTC. As protein: CASSTSSSSYEQYF. Full variable domain (remainder filled in from reference TRBV19 and TRBJ2-7): DGGITQSPKYLFRKEGQNVTLSCEQNLNHDAMYWYRQDPGQGLRLIYYSQIVNDFQKGDIAEGYSVSREKKESFPLTVTSAQKNPTAFYLCASSTSSSSYEQYFGPGTRLTVT.

This clone showed up just once. V and J are TRBV20-1 and TRBJ2-5; 9 nucleotides agree with TRBD1. This CDR3 region has 11 residues. Trimming took 3 bases from V and 8 from J; bases not matched to a gene: 1. Germline CDR1 and CDR2: DFQATT and SNEGSKA (reference sequence). The CDR3 region has the DNA TGCAGTGCTAGGGGACAGGGAACCCAGTACTTC. This translates into CSARGQGTQYF.

V gene TRBV6-2 or TRBV6-3 combines with J gene TRBJ2-5; 8 bases agree with TRBD1. The CDR3 spans 14 residues. Germline V gene lookup returns CDR1 MNHEY and CDR2 SVGEGT. Trimming cost V 4 bases and J 6 bases; bases outside gene matches: 7. This CDR3 reads CASSSDRADQTQYF. The CDR3 DNA follows: TGTGCCAGCAGTTCGGACAGGGCGGACCAGACCCAGTACTTC.

The CDR3 spells CSVADSSTQPQHF. For the CDR3, the DNA is TGCAGCGTTGCGGACAGTTCGACTCAGCCCCAGCATTTT. The chain carries TRBV29-1 and TRBJ1-5; tentatively, D is TRBD1 (6 bases). Trimming shortened V by 4 bases and J by 6 bases, and 13 bases separated the two germline ends. The V gene's germline CDR1 is SQVTM and CDR2 ANQGSEA. The CDR3 is 13 residues long.

V usage is TRBV19 and J usage is TRBJ2-3; 8 bases are a match to TRBD2. Germline V gene sequence: CDR1 LNHDA, CDR2 SQIVND (reference sequence). This CDR3 comprises 18 residues. V dropped 1 base and J dropped 0; count of bases not matched to a gene: 9. This chain's CDR3 is CASSIGRLAGGSTDTQYF. Written as DNA, the CDR3 is TGTGCCAGTAGTATAGGTCGCCTAGCGGGTGGAAGCACAGATACGCAGTATTTT.

The chain has TRBV5-1 and TRBJ1-1; the D gene is possibly TRBD1 (5 bases). The CDR3 has 14 amino acids. The germline V gene has CDR1 SGHRS and CDR2 YFSETQ. Trimming shortened V by 0 bases and J by 5 bases, and 11 bases separated the two germline ends. The CDR3 nucleotides read TGCGCCAGCAGCTTGGAAGGGGCGATTACTGAAGCTTTCTTT. It translates to CASSLEGAITEAFF.

In this sample, this clone turned up a few times. The chain links TRBV2 to TRBJ1-5; a weak D match, TRBD1 (6 bases). Germline lookup yields CDR1 SNHLY and CDR2 FYNNEI. The length of the CDR3 is 13 residues. The V end was cut by 4 bases, the J end by 6 bases, with 10 bases between. The CDR3 spells CASSVQGSQPQHF. The CDR3 DNA follows: TGTGCCAGCAGTGTACAGGGAAGTCAGCCCCAGCATTTT.

This clone has just one count. A far larger clone is one nucleotide away, so this likely arose from a read error. The chain's CDR3 is CASSLGQVSYEQYF. In nucleotides, the CDR3 is TGTGCCAGCAGCTTAGGGCAGGTCTCCTACGAGCAGTACTTC. This sequence joins TRBV7-9 and TRBJ2-7; no firm D call. The CDR3 spans 14 residues. The germline gives CDR1 SEHNR, CDR2 FQNEAQ (reference sequence). V was trimmed by 1 base and J by 0 bases, leaving 7 bases between them.